These 11 T cell receptor beta chains share one sample of origin, sequenced in a study of T cells in Graves' hyperthyroidism and ophthalmopathy. TCR beta CDR3 regions were amplified from RNA transcripts. The TCR CDR3 was amplified in a first-round RT-PCR using the HTBI primer set. One entry per CDR3 protein results from TCRdb running MiXCR on the multiplex PCR reads. The table records hundreds of thousands of distinct CDR3 sequences, about 15% of them present only once. The specimen was blood. Receptor source: a woman in her twenties or thirties with Graves' hyperthyroidism that later progressed to Graves' ophthalmopathy.

As regards this clonotype: Possible read error: a much larger clone is one base away. The chain employs TRBV4-1 and TRBJ1-5; 8 nucleotides match TRBD1. Trimming cost V 4 bases and J 6 bases; bases outside gene matches: 8. From germline, CDR1 is MGHRA and CDR2 YSYEKL. The CDR3 sequence is 15 residues long. The CDR3 is CASSRGQGPSQPQHF. DNA for the CDR3: TGCGCCAGCAGCCGAGGACAGGGCCCCAGTCAGCCCCAGCATTTT.

This clonotype was picked up many times. V is TRBV6-5 and J is TRBJ2-1; D remains ambiguous. CDR1 and CDR2 from the germline V gene are MNHEY and SVGAGI. Trimming cost V 0 bases and J 9 bases, with 9 bases left between them. This CDR3 has 13 residues. The CDR3 sequence: CASSYSPVGEQFF. CDR3 in DNA: TGTGCCAGCAGTTACTCGCCCGTAGGTGAGCAGTTCTTC.

This clonotype was observed at least ten times. The rearrangement links TRBV28 to TRBJ1-2; TRBD1 aligns across 8 bases. Trimming cost V 8 bases and J 2 bases; bases outside gene matches: 10. This CDR3 has 15 amino acids. Germline CDR1 reads MDHEN; CDR2 reads SYDVKM. This chain's CDR3 is CASLRYSGGNYGYTF. The CDR3 nucleotides read TGTGCCAGCCTCCGGTATTCAGGGGGCAACTATGGCTACACCTTC.

The genes are TRBV5-1 and TRBJ1-1; 12 bases are a match to TRBD1. CDR3 length: 17 residues. V lost 4 bases and J lost 1; bases outside the gene matches: 8. Germline V gives CDR1 SGHRS, CDR2 YFSETQ. CDR3 in DNA: TGCGCCAGCAGCCACGGGACAGGGGGCTTTGGGAACACTGAAGCTTTCTTT. It is translated as CASSHGTGGFGNTEAFF.

The chain employs TRBV3-1 and TRBJ2-7; TRBD1 matches 9 bases. This CDR3 spans 14 amino acids. V lost 5 bases, J lost 3 bases, and 5 bases stayed unmatched. Germline V gene sequence: CDR1 LGHDT, CDR2 YNNKEL (reference sequence). CDR3 region: CASSRDRDYYEQYF. CDR3 DNA: TGTGCCAGCAGCAGGGACAGGGATTACTACGAGCAGTACTTC.

A few counts support this clonotype. The chain is built from TRBV9 and TRBJ2-1; 11 bases fit TRBD2. In germline, CDR1 is SGDLS, CDR2 YYNGEE. Unmatched junction bases numbered 2, after V lost 0 bases and J lost 6 bases. The CDR3 has 15 residues. The CDR3 here is CASSVELAGGNEQFF. The CDR3 nucleotides are TGTGCCAGCAGCGTAGAGCTAGCGGGAGGCAATGAGCAGTTCTTC.

This clonotype was seen many times. The gene calls are TRBV10-3 and TRBJ1-2; D gene unclear. Germline CDR1 ENHRY, CDR2 SYGVKD. The CDR3 is made up of 12 amino acids. Trimming left V 6 bases short and J 5 bases short, with 10 bases between. The CDR3 nucleotides read TGTGCCATCAGGGACTCTCGTTATGGCTACACCTTC. This translates into CAIRDSRYGYTF.

This clonotype was detected ten times or more. This chain connects TRBV27 to TRBJ2-3, with TRBD2 matching 9 bases. This CDR3 spans 16 amino acids. V gave up 2 bases and J gave up 0 bases; unmatched junction bases: 3. CDR1 is MNHEY and CDR2 is SMNVEV in the germline V gene (reference sequence). CDR3 in amino acids: CASSLAGGLSTDTQYF. The CDR3 nucleotides are TGTGCCAGCAGTTTAGCGGGAGGGCTTAGCACAGATACGCAGTATTTT.

Here the CDR3 reads CASSPNSGEPQETQYF. In nucleotides, the CDR3 is TGTGCCAGCAGCCCTAACAGCGGGGAACCTCAAGAGACCCAGTACTTC. This chain links TRBV2 with TRBJ2-5; 7 bases fit TRBD2. Germline CDR1 SNHLY, CDR2 FYNNEI. The CDR3 runs to 16 residues. Trimming removed 6 bases from V and 2 bases from J; junction bases left unmatched: 12.

This clonotype was detected a few times. This chain links TRBV14 with TRBJ2-2; D gene uncertain. The V end lost 10 bases, the J end lost 4 bases, and 10 bases lay between the germline ends. The CDR3 has 12 amino acids. Per the germline V gene, CDR1 is SGHDN and CDR2 is FVKESK. CDR3 coding DNA: TGTGCCACCCCGCAAACCACCGGGGAGCTGTTTTTT. Translating gives CATPQTTGELFF.

For this clonotype: A much larger clonotype is one base distant, so this may be a read error. The V call is TRBV5-5, the J call TRBJ1-5; D is uncertain. The CDR3 has 14 residues. CDR1 is SGHKS and CDR2 is YYEKEE in the germline V gene (reference sequence). V lost 2 bases and J 4 bases, leaving 10 bases between the germline ends. Written as DNA, the CDR3 is TGTGCCAGCAGCTTATTCCAGAGGAATCAGCCCCAGCATTTT. It is translated as CASSLFQRNQPQHF.